Listed here is a single TCR beta chain. Its cognate antigen is unknown. The sample comes from a study of cytomegalovirus exposure and HLA in healthy donors. Notes on the study in general: Confirmation in vitro established that a few CMV-associated chains were specific for CMV antigens. Certain sequence variants were highly shared and formed a cluster, and this cluster was likely a sequencing artifact.

Primers for the PCR totalled 60 Vbeta and 13 Jbeta. Profiling relied on immunoSEQ multiplex PCR, and the TCRdb table lists in-frame clones only, not all of them. In the table there are under 150,000 clones, about 79% of which are singletons. The CDR3 is 16 residues long. V lost 4 bases and J lost 2, with 15 bases in between. Germline-derived CDR1 and CDR2 are LNHDA and SQIVND (reference sequence). Source material: PBMCs. The source of this sequence is a woman younger than 35 in good health and CMV-seronegative. J is TRBJ1-3 and V is TRBV19, with a tentative D call TRBD1 (6 bases). In DNA, the CDR3 is TGTGCCAGTAGTAAGACGGGACAAATGGCTGGAAACACCATATATTTT. Translated, it gives CASSKTGQMAGNTIYF.